In its sample, the clone carrying this T cell receptor beta chain was seen once. This entry comes from a study of CD8 T cells in Susac syndrome. Negative isolation yielded CD8+ and CD4+ T cells; FACS enriched TEMRA cells. With random hexamers, reverse transcription was performed on about 0.5 to 1 ug of RNA. An immunoSEQ multiplex PCR generated amplified TCR beta CDR3 products spanning 54 Vbeta and 13 Jbeta. Each CDR3 protein gets one entry after TCRdb re-called the immunoSEQ multiplex PCR reads with MiXCR. The sample yields 100,000 to 150,000 distinct CDR3 sequences, 80% to 95% seen once. V shed 3 bases, J shed 4 bases, and the junction held 6 bases outside the gene matches. This CDR3 is 15 amino acids long. Germline V lookup: CDR1 LGHDT, CDR2 YNNKEL (reference sequence).

This receptor was identified in a human donor with multiple sclerosis. The sample comprised CD8+ T cells from PBMCs. The V and J genes are TRBV3-1 and TRBJ2-5; 9 positions match TRBD1. This CDR3 is CASSQGTGSIETQYF. CDR3 in DNA: TGTGCCAGCAGCCAGGGGACAGGGTCTATAGAGACCCAGTACTTC.